This T cell receptor beta chain was documented in a study of beta chain features in type 1 diabetes. Study-wide results and caveats: Moderately but significantly shorter TCRB CDR3s were found in Type 1 diabetes patients in all four CD4+ subsets. The similarity of naive, central memory and Treg TCRB repertoires appeared greater among patients than among healthy donors. Highly expressing activated T cells could be over-counted with a cDNA template.

The entirety of the isolated RNA underwent reverse transcription, so expressed TCRB transcripts were sequenced. Sequencing was performed with immunoSEQ multiplex PCR; in TCRdb, only in-frame clones are kept and a portion is missing. The repertoire consists of around 14,000 clones, with 65% to 85% occurring once and the leading ten covering roughly 0.34%. CDR1 and CDR2 (germline): SGHRS, YFSETQ. This CDR3 has 15 amino acids. The V end lost 0 bases, the J end lost 1 base, and 7 bases lay between the germline ends. As concerns this clone: Its specificity is not known.

This TCR was sampled from a young woman with type 1 diabetes. The chain employs TRBV5-1 and TRBJ2-2; D is possibly TRBD1 (6 bases). The sequenced sample consisted of stem cell memory CD4+ T cells from blood. The CDR3 nucleotides are TGCGCCAGCAGCTTGGGACAGGAGAACACCGGGGAGCTGTTTTTT. Protein sequence: CASSLGQENTGELFF.